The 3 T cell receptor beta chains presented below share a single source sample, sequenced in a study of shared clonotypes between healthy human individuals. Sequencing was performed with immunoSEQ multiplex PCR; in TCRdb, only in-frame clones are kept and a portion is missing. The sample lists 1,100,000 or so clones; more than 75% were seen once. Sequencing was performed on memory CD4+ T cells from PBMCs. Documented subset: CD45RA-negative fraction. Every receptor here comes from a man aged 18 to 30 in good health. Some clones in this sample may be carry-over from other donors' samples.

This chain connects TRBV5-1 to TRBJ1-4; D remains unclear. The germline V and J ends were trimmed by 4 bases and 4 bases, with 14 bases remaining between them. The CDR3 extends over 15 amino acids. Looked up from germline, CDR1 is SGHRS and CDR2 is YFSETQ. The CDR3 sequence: CASSPGDSGNEKLFF. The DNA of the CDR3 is TGCGCCAGCAGCCCTGGGGATTCGGGTAATGAAAAACTGTTTTTT.

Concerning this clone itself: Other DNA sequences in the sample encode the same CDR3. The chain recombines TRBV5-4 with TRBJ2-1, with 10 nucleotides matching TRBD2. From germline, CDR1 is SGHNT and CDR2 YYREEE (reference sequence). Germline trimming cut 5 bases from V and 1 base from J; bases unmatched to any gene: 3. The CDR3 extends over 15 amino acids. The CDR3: CASSRTSGSYNEQFF. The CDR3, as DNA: TGTGCCAGCAGTCGGACTAGCGGATCCTACAATGAGCAGTTCTTC.

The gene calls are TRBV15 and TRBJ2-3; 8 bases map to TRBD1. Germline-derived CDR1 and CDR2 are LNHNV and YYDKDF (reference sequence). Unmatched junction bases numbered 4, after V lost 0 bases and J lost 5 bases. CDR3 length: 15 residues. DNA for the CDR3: TGTGCCACCAGCAGAGATCGGACAGGGCTAGATACGCAGTATTTT. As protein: CATSRDRTGLDTQYF.